These T cell receptor beta chains were read from a single sample in a study of cytomegalovirus exposure and HLA in healthy donors. Sequencing used immunoSEQ multiplex PCR; TCRdb keeps in-frame clones, though not all of them. The sample has 130,000 to 150,000 clones, 55% to 80% seen once. What was sequenced was PBMCs. Receptors were obtained from a woman aged 35 to 49 in good health and CMV-seronegative. Each CDR3 is given with its conserved first and last residue. Each record gives: clone size, J gene, D gene, V gene, CDR3 DNA, CDR3 protein. D genes are given only for firm matches. Part of the rows lack a size; the others show once, few, many or a class for expanded clones.

- TRBJ2-1 - TRBV2 TGTGCCAGCAGAGATACTAGGGGGAAAAATGAGCAGTTCTTC CASRDTRGKNEQFF
few TRBJ1-5 - TRBV4-3 TGCGCCAGCAGCCCCGGAGCCCATCAGCCCCAGCATTTT CASSPGAHQPQHF
few TRBJ1-1 TRBD1 TRBV19 TGTGCCAGTAGTATCCGGACAGGGAGCACTGAAGCTTTCTTT CASSIRTGSTEAFF
once TRBJ1-1 TRBD1 TRBV18 TGTGCCAGCTCACAAACCCGACAGGGAATGAACACTGAAGCTTTCTTT CASSQTRQGMNTEAFF
- TRBJ1-1 - TRBV7-3 TGTGCCAGCAGCTCCGACAGGTCTGAATTAGGTGAAGCTTTCTTT CASSSDRSELGEAFF
- TRBJ2-7 TRBD2 TRBV5-1 TGCGCCTCCAGTCCGGGGGGGAACTCCTACGAGCAGTACTTC CASSPGGNSYEQYF
- TRBJ2-7 TRBD2 TRBV27 TGTGCCAGCAGCTTTCACCGCGGGGGCGAGCAGTACTTC CASSFHRGGEQYF
- TRBJ1-5 - TRBV2 TGTGCCAGCAGTGACCTGTATGGAGGGCTAGAGCCCCAGCATTTT CASSDLYGGLEPQHF
- TRBJ2-5 TRBD2 TRBV7-2 TGTGCCAGCAGCATATTTCTAGCGGGGAACCAAGAGACCCAGTACTTC CASSIFLAGNQETQYF
- TRBJ2-3 - TRBV7-3 TGTGCCAGCAGCTTAGGTTCGGCAGGGGCCACAGATACGCAGTATTTT CASSLGSAGATDTQYF
- TRBJ1-2 TRBD1 TRBV5-6 TGTGCCAGCAGCCCACCGCCCAATTACAGGGGCGCTGGCTACACCTTC CASSPPPNYRGAGYTF
- TRBJ2-5 TRBD2 TRBV7-7 TGTGCTAGCAGCTTTGGACTAGCGGGGGGGCCCGAAGGGCAAGAGACCCAGTACTTC CASSFGLAGGPEGQETQYF
- TRBJ1-1 - TRBV19 TGTGCCAGTAGTGGACAGTTTGGCACTGAAGCTTTCTTT CASSGQFGTEAFF